A selection of T cell receptor beta chains follows, all from one sample in a study of human T cells and chemical hapten exposure. Using its own MiXCR run on the RACE reads, TCRdb lists one record per CDR3 protein. Among about 70,000 distinct CDR3 sequences, approximately 6.2% were seen once, and the ten largest hold around 3.4%. Specimen: whole blood. These receptors originate from a female donor in good health. Some clones in this sample may be carry-over from other donors' samples. Both conserved end residues are part of each CDR3. The D gene is left open where the match is weak. Some rows have no size entry. The others give once, few or many, or a class for an expanded clone.

TRBV3-1,many,.,TRBJ1-1,CASSQVNRLGTEAFF,TGTGCCAGCAGCCAAGTAAATCGGCTGGGGACTGAAGCTTTCTTT
TRBV2,.,.,TRBJ1-1,CASLVYVRGDMNTEAFF,TGTGCCAGCCTGGTGTATGTCAGGGGAGACATGAACACTGAAGCTTTCTTT
TRBV20-1,.,.,TRBJ2-7,CSAGEGTEQYF,TGCAGTGCCGGTGAAGGGACCGAGCAGTACTTC
TRBV2,many,.,TRBJ1-6,CASSERVPSSYNSPLHF,TGTGCCAGCAGTGAAAGGGTACCCAGCTCCTATAATTCACCCCTCCACTTT
TRBV5-1,few,TRBD2,TRBJ2-1,CASSSGLDWGNEQFF,TGCGCCAGCAGCTCCGGACTAGATTGGGGCAATGAGCAGTTCTTC
TRBV15,many,.,TRBJ1-5,CATSRDLGGQPQHF,TGTGCCACCAGCAGAGATCTAGGTGGTCAGCCCCAGCATTTT
TRBV12-3/TRBV12-4,few,.,TRBJ2-7,CASRKPGTNYEQYF,TGTGCCAGCAGGAAACCCGGGACAAACTACGAGCAGTACTTC
TRBV5-1,few,TRBD2,TRBJ2-1,CASSPTSGSYNEQFF,TGCGCCAGCAGCCCTACTAGCGGGAGCTACAATGAGCAGTTCTTC
TRBV12-5,few,.,TRBJ2-6,CASGLKTGTFSGANVLTF,TGTGCTAGTGGTTTGAAGACAGGGACTTTCTCTGGGGCCAACGTCCTGACTTTC
TRBV27,many,TRBD1,TRBJ1-1,CASSLSVQGAEAFF,TGTGCCAGCAGTTTATCGGTACAGGGGGCTGAAGCTTTCTTT
TRBV29-1,many,.,TRBJ2-1,CSVDLRDDIGASGSNEQFF,TGCAGCGTTGATCTCCGGGACGATATAGGGGCCTCGGGGAGCAATGAGCAGTTCTTC
TRBV7-8,many,.,TRBJ2-5,CASSRSTGQETQYF,TGTGCCAGCAGCCGATCTACAGGGCAAGAGACCCAGTACTTC
TRBV28,.,.,TRBJ1-3,CASRWGYSGNTIYF,TGTGCCAGCAGATGGGGATACTCTGGAAACACCATATATTTT
TRBV7-8,many,.,TRBJ1-1,CASSLVAQVNTEAFF,TGTGCCAGCAGCTTAGTTGCCCAAGTGAACACTGAAGCTTTCTTT
TRBV11-2,.,.,TRBJ2-3,CASSLGISGQYF,TGTGCCAGCAGCTTAGGGATAAGTGGGCAGTATTTT
TRBV7-2,many,TRBD2,TRBJ2-3,CASSPLAGGPYAQYF,TGTGCCAGCAGCCCGCTAGCGGGAGGGCCTTACGCGCAGTATTTT
TRBV4-2,many,.,TRBJ2-1,CASSQEDEQFF,TGTGCCAGCAGCCAAGAGGATGAGCAGTTCTTC
TRBV27,many,.,TRBJ2-5,CASSVGTQETQYF,TGTGCCAGCTCGGTCGGGACCCAAGAGACCCAGTACTTC
TRBV28,many,.,TRBJ2-1,CASSLSGPVYNEQFF,TGTGCCAGCAGTTTATCCGGGCCGGTCTACAATGAGCAGTTCTTC
TRBV7-9,many,.,TRBJ1-1,CASRSEGWGARAEAFF,TGTGCCAGCAGATCAGAGGGGTGGGGGGCCAGGGCTGAAGCTTTCTTT
TRBV4-1,many,.,TRBJ2-3,CASSQEPNTDTQYF,TGCGCCAGCAGCCAGGAACCCAACACAGATACGCAGTATTTT
TRBV29-1,many,TRBD1,TRBJ2-7,CSVEYRDRRFLYEQYF,TGCAGCGTTGAATACCGGGACAGGCGTTTTCTGTACGAGCAGTACTTC
TRBV6-2/TRBV6-3,few,.,TRBJ1-3,CASSYTPGVRSGNTIYF,TGTGCCAGCAGTTACACGCCCGGCGTCCGCTCTGGAAACACCATATATTTT